A selection of T cell receptor beta chains follows, all from one sample in a study of blood T cell repertoires in COVID-19. Produced via immunoSEQ multiplex PCR; TCRdb's table is partial and in-frame only. The table includes 100,000 or so clones, 87% detected once. Sequencing was carried out using peripheral blood. These receptors all come from a man aged 45-60 years with active COVID-19. CDR3s include the opening cysteine and the closing phenylalanine or tryptophan. D genes are given only for firm matches. Expanded clones get a size class; other rows say once, few or many, or leave the size out.

j_call d_call v_call clone_size cdr3_aa cdr3_nt
TRBJ1-3 . TRBV5-5 . CASSPYRADTGNTIYF TGTGCCAGCAGCCCCTACAGAGCTGATACTGGAAACACCATATATTTT
TRBJ1-2 TRBD1 TRBV12-3/TRBV12-4 once CASSLKAGGGYTF TGTGCCAGCAGTTTGAAGGCAGGGGGAGGCTACACCTTC
TRBJ2-2 TRBD1 TRBV2 few CASGGTGRTGELFF TGTGCCAGCGGAGGGACAGGAAGAACCGGGGAGCTGTTTTTT
TRBJ2-5 TRBD1 TRBV30 . CAWSGNRGETQYF TGTGCCTGGAGTGGTAACAGGGGCGAGACCCAGTACTTC
TRBJ1-6 . TRBV5-6 . CASSLGDTDNSPLHF TGTGCCAGCAGCTTGGGGGACACCGATAATTCACCCCTCCACTTT
TRBJ2-7 . TRBV11-1 . CASSLAGGDRTYEQYF TGTGCCAGCAGCTTAGCGGGGGGAGACAGAACCTACGAGCAGTACTTC
TRBJ2-5 TRBD2 TRBV9 . CASSVGSSGGQETQYF TGTGCCAGCAGCGTAGGCTCTAGCGGGGGCCAAGAGACCCAGTACTTC
TRBJ2-2 . TRBV27 . CASQDGGPATNTGELFF TGTGCCAGCCAAGACGGGGGGCCCGCTACGAACACCGGGGAGCTGTTTTTT
TRBJ1-2 . TRBV5-4 . CASSLAGVRRGYTF TGTGCCAGCAGCTTGGCAGGGGTGCGGCGGGGCTACACCTTC
TRBJ1-2 . TRBV5-1 few CASSSYSGTANYGYTF TGCGCCAGCAGCTCCTACTCCGGGACTGCTAACTATGGCTACACCTTC
TRBJ1-1 TRBD1 TRBV5-1 . CASSSGQFTEAFF TGCGCCAGCAGCTCGGGACAGTTTACTGAAGCTTTCTTT
TRBJ2-7 TRBD1 TRBV5-1 . CASSGTDTYEQYF TGCGCCAGCTCTGGGACAGACACCTACGAGCAGTACTTC
TRBJ2-5 . TRBV15 . CATSAPGQRVSETQYF TGTGCCACCAGCGCCCCGGGACAGCGGGTCTCGGAGACCCAGTACTTC
TRBJ1-3 . TRBV30 . CAWSRMSGNTIYF TGTGCCTGGTCGCGTATGTCCGGAAACACCATATATTTT
TRBJ2-1 TRBD1 TRBV6-2/TRBV6-3 . CASSYSRGQGNEQFF TGTGCCAGCAGTTACTCAAGGGGGCAGGGGAATGAGCAGTTCTTC
TRBJ1-2 . TRBV12-5 . CASGSGIYGYTF TGTGCTAGTGGTTCAGGGATATATGGCTACACCTTC
TRBJ1-5 . TRBV6-6 few CASSYLDRKNQPQHF TGTGCCAGCAGTTACCTCGACAGGAAAAACCAGCCCCAGCATTTT
TRBJ1-1 . TRBV11-3 . CASSPGWGDTEAFF TGTGCCAGCAGCCCAGGATGGGGGGACACTGAAGCTTTCTTT
TRBJ1-4 . TRBV5-6 . CASGRQGLGEKLFF TGTGCCAGCGGCCGCCAGGGCTTGGGGGAAAAACTGTTTTTT
TRBJ2-3 . TRBV10-3 . CAIRGTPPSDTQYF TGTGCCATCAGGGGGACTCCTCCCAGTGATACGCAGTATTTT
TRBJ1-3 TRBD1 TRBV11-2 . CASSLNRGSGNTIYF TGTGCCAGCAGCTTAAACAGGGGCTCTGGAAACACCATATATTTT
TRBJ1-4 . TRBV19 . CASSRPSGGATNEKLFF TGTGCCAGTAGTAGACCGTCGGGGGGCGCAACTAATGAAAAACTGTTTTTT
TRBJ1-2 TRBD1 TRBV5-4 . CASSLARGDYGYTF TGTGCCAGCAGCTTGGCCAGGGGGGACTATGGCTACACCTTC
TRBJ2-3 TRBD2 TRBV7-2 . CASSLEVAGGQYF TGTGCCAGCAGCTTAGAGGTAGCGGGGGGGCAGTATTTT
TRBJ2-5 TRBD2 TRBV9 . CASSVGTRGRETQYF TGTGCCAGCAGCGTAGGGACTAGGGGACGCGAGACCCAGTACTTC
TRBJ1-2 . TRBV4-2 . CASSQVLQGVGYTF TGTGCCAGCAGCCAAGTACTACAGGGAGTTGGCTACACCTTC
TRBJ2-2 . TRBV30 few CAWSVARNTGELFF TGTGCCTGGAGTGTAGCGCGGAACACCGGGGAGCTGTTTTTT
TRBJ1-2 . TRBV21-1 . CASSLWGRDRYGYTF TGTGCCAGCAGCTTATGGGGGCGTGACCGCTATGGCTACACCTTC
TRBJ2-2 TRBD1 TRBV6-5 . CASSYSISQGVGELFF TGTGCCAGCAGTTACTCGATTTCACAGGGGGTCGGGGAGCTGTTTTTT
TRBJ2-5 TRBD2 TRBV5-1 . CASSLGLAGSQETQYF TGCGCCAGCAGCCTCGGACTAGCGGGGTCCCAAGAGACCCAGTACTTC
TRBJ2-2 . TRBV29-1 few CSGGTGSPAGELFF TGCAGCGGCGGAACAGGATCCCCGGCCGGGGAGCTGTTTTTT
TRBJ2-2 . TRBV6-5 . CASSWGTGDTGELFF TGTGCCAGCAGTTGGGGGACGGGGGACACCGGGGAGCTGTTTTTT
TRBJ2-3 TRBD2 TRBV9 . CASSEHTSGGANTDTQYF TGTGCCAGCAGCGAACATACTAGCGGGGGGGCAAACACAGATACGCAGTATTTT
TRBJ1-4 . TRBV6-2/TRBV6-3 . CASSGARTNEKLFF TGTGCCAGCAGCGGGGCACGAACTAATGAAAAACTGTTTTTT
TRBJ2-1 TRBD1 TRBV12-3/TRBV12-4 . CASSPGTGRGQFF TGTGCCAGCAGCCCTGGGACAGGCCGGGGGCAGTTCTTC
TRBJ2-3 . TRBV12-3/TRBV12-4 . CASSLRGDTQYF TGTGCCAGCAGTTTACGCGGAGATACGCAGTATTTT
TRBJ2-1 . TRBV4-1 . CASSQEFTLKSNEQFF TGCGCCAGCAGCCAAGAGTTCACCTTGAAGAGCAATGAGCAGTTCTTC
TRBJ2-5 . TRBV27 . CASSSQGTETQYF TGTGCCAGCAGTTCCCAGGGAACGGAGACCCAGTACTTC
TRBJ2-7 . TRBV7-2 once CASSLIRWGEAYEQYF TGTGCCAGCAGCTTAATTCGTTGGGGGGAAGCTTACGAGCAGTACTTC
TRBJ1-2 . TRBV4-1 . CASSASSRTANYGYTF TGCGCCAGCAGCGCCTCCTCCCGGACAGCTAACTATGGCTACACCTTC
TRBJ2-6 . TRBV11-2 . CASSLSVQGLSGANVLTF TGTGCCAGCAGCTTATCGGTACAGGGCCTCTCTGGGGCCAACGTCCTGACTTTC